Sequencing of this T cell receptor beta chain was carried out in a study of identical twins. V dropped 1 base and J dropped 5; count of bases not matched to a gene: 4. Germline V gene sequence: CDR1 DFQATT, CDR2 SNEGSKA (reference sequence). The length of the CDR3 is 14 residues. This clonotype was picked up many times. The antigen is not known. Overall study findings and caveats: Within cord blood, abundant beta clonotypes carried fewer insertions, but memory repertoires showed no such trend.

TCRdb independently ran MiXCR on the 5' RACE reads; one entry per CDR3 protein. This sample has roughly 710,000 distinct CDR3 sequences, with roughly 6% found just once. The sequencing input was naive T cells sorted from blood. This sequence was found in a man aged 18 to 30 in good health. The chain carries TRBV20-1 and TRBJ2-2; 7 nucleotides line up with TRBD2. The CDR3, as DNA: TGCAGTGCTAGAGTTGGCGGGAGTACCGGGGAGCTGTTTTTT. As protein: CSARVGGSTGELFF.